The source of this T cell receptor (beta chain) is a study of blood T cell repertoires in COVID-19. Original data processing: For nucleated cells, counts were estimated from reference gene primer amplification. The table came from immunoSEQ multiplex PCR; TCRdb's copy has only in-frame clones and leaves some out. That table gives V, J and clone size, and the DNA gave D and trimming. The table shows over 250,000 clones, with approximately 88% occurring only once. Germline lookup yields CDR1 MGHRA and CDR2 YSYEKL. The CDR3 is made up of 16 amino acids. Germline trimming cut 2 bases from V and 4 bases from J; bases unmatched to any gene: 6.

This receptor was taken from a woman in her twenties or thirties with acute or convalescent COVID-19. Sequencing was performed on peripheral blood. J is TRBJ1-4 and V is TRBV4-1; 8 nucleotides align to TRBD1. DNA for the CDR3: TGCGCCAGCAGCCAACTAGGACAGGGAGGTAATGAAAAACTGTTTTTT. This encodes CASSQLGQGGNEKLFF.